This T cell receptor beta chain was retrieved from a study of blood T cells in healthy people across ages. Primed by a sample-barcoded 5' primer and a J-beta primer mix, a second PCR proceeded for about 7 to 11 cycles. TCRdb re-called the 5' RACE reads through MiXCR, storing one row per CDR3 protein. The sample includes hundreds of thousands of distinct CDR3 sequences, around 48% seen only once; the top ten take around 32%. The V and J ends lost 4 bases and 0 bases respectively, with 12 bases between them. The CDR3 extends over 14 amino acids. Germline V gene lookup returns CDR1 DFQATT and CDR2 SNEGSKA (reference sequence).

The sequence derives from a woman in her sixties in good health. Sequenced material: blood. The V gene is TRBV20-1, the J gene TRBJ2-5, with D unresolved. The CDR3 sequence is CSANPSGYQETQYF. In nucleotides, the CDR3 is TGCAGTGCTAACCCGAGTGGGTACCAAGAGACCCAGTACTTC.